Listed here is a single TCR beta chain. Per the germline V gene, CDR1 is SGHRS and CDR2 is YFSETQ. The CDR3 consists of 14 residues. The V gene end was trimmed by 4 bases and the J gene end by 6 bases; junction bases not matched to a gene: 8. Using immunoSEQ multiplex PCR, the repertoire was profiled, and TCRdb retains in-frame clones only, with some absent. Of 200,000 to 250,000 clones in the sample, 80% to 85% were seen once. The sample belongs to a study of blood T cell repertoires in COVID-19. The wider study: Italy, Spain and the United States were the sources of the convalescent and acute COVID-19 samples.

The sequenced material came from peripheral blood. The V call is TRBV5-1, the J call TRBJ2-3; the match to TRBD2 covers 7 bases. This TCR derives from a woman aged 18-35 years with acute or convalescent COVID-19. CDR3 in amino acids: CASSVSSGRDTQYF. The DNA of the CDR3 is TGCGCCAGCAGCGTCTCTAGCGGCCGTGATACGCAGTATTTT.